The 21 T cell receptor beta chains below all came from one sample that was sequenced in a study of quantifying T cell responses using KT2 cells. Turning to the study itself: RNA was reverse transcribed with TCR alpha and beta constant-region primers.

Each cDNA got a UMI-containing oligo ligated at its 3' end. The first PCR ran around 4 cycles with an equimolar RC1.1 and RC1.2 beta primer mix. Each CDR3 protein is one row after TCRdb ran MiXCR on the UMI-ligation and nested PCR reads. This repertoire shows 50,000 to 70,000 distinct CDR3 sequences, approximately 13% found once; its top ten account for 9.4%. Material for sequencing was PBMCs spiked with cells of the T cell clone KT2. These receptors were collected from a human donor.

The chain joins TRBV10-3 to TRBJ2-5, with a tentative D call TRBD1 (6 bases). The germline CDR1 and CDR2 sequences are ENHRY and SYGVKD. The V gene lost 6 bases and the J gene lost 3 bases, with 20 bases spanning the gap. CDR3 length: 16 amino acids. This CDR3 is CAISAGGGLSKETQYF. The CDR3 region has the DNA TGTGCCATCAGCGCGGGTGGGGGCCTGAGCAAAGAGACCCAGTACTTC.

The chain has TRBV30 and TRBJ1-1; perhaps TRBD1 as D (5 bases). Germline loops: CDR1 GTSNPN, CDR2 SVGIG (reference sequence). The CDR3 contains 13 residues. The V gene lost 3 bases and the J gene lost 6 bases, with 14 bases spanning the gap. CDR3 loop: CAWRGQGTSEAFF. The CDR3 DNA reads TGTGCCTGGAGGGGGCAGGGAACCTCTGAAGCTTTCTTT.

The chain employs TRBV7-3 and TRBJ2-2; TRBD1 might be the D (5 bases). The CDR3 is made up of 16 amino acids. Per germline, CDR1 SGHTA and CDR2 FQGTGA. Deletions cut 1 base from V and 8 bases from J, with 17 bases between. The CDR3 loop is CASSLNDRNMGGELFF. The CDR3 coding sequence is TGTGCCAGCAGCTTAAACGACAGAAACATGGGGGGGGAGCTGTTTTTT. The full variable domain, its missing parts supplied by reference TRBV7-3 and TRBJ2-2, is GAGVSQTPSNKVTEKGKYVELRCDPISGHTALYWYRQSLGQGPEFLIYFQGTGAADDSGLPNDRFFAVRPEGSVSTLKIQRTERGDSAVYLCASSLNDRNMGGELFFGEGSRLTVL.

J is TRBJ2-7 and V is TRBV19, with 7 bases lining up with TRBD1. Germline values: CDR1 LNHDA, CDR2 SQIVND (reference sequence). After removal of 5 bases from V and 6 bases from J, the junction contained 7 bases not matched to a gene. The CDR3 contains 13 residues. CDR3 nucleotides: TGTGCCAGTAGTCCGAAGGGGGCTCGCGAGCAGTACTTC. Translation: CASSPKGAREQYF.

This clonotype was counted only a few times. The DNA for the CDR3 is TGTGCCAGCAGCCTTCGGACTAGCGGGGGACGTGGTGATACGCAGTATTTT. It encodes CASSLRTSGGRGDTQYF. V gene TRBV7-9 combines with J gene TRBJ2-3, with TRBD2 identical over 13 bases. Germline CDR1 is SEHNR and CDR2 is FQNEAQ (reference sequence). V trimming: 5 bases; J trimming: 6 bases; junction bases outside the gene matches: 11. This CDR3 is built from 17 residues.

The J gene is TRBJ2-5, the V gene TRBV12-3 or TRBV12-4; D gene unclear. The CDR3 is 12 amino acids. The ends were cut back, 6 bases at V and 12 bases at J, with 17 bases in the middle. The CDR3 sequence is CASSLITSPKYF. The DNA for the CDR3 is TGTGCCAGCAGCTTAATCACTTCCCCAAAGTACTTC.

This clonotype occurred a few times. This chain links TRBV20-1 with TRBJ1-1; the D gene is possibly TRBD1 (5 bases). The germline V gene has CDR1 DFQATT and CDR2 SNEGSKA (reference sequence). The CDR3 sequence is 15 residues long. Trimming shortened V by 0 bases and J by 1 base, and 12 bases separated the two germline ends. CDR3 coding DNA: TGCAGTGCTAGAGATAGGGTAGGGGCGAACACTGAAGCTTTCTTT. It yields the protein CSARDRVGANTEAFF.

In its sample, this clonotype was seen many times. The chain carries TRBV6-5 and TRBJ2-7; 7 nucleotides align to TRBD1. This CDR3 spans 16 amino acids. Unmatched junction bases numbered 7, after V lost 2 bases and J lost 0 bases. Germline CDR1 is MNHEY and CDR2 is SVGAGI. The CDR3 DNA follows: TGTGCCAGCAGTTACAGGACCGGGACAGTCTCCTACGAGCAGTACTTC. Protein sequence: CASSYRTGTVSYEQYF.

This clonotype came up many times. The V and J genes are TRBV12-3 or TRBV12-4 and TRBJ2-1; 7 bases align to TRBD1. V lost 4 bases and J lost 7; bases outside the gene matches: 4. This CDR3 is built from 13 residues. CDR3 sequence reads: CASSWDRSNEQFF. The CDR3 DNA is TGTGCCAGCAGTTGGGACAGATCGAATGAGCAGTTCTTC.

In this sample, this clonotype turned up a few times. V gene TRBV29-1 combines with J gene TRBJ2-1; weak D call: TRBD1 (6 bases). Germline lookup yields CDR1 SQVTM and CDR2 ANQGSEA. The V gene lost 2 bases and the J gene lost 4 bases, with 6 bases spanning the gap. The CDR3 totals 12 residues. CDR3 residues: CSVEQGYNEQFF. The DNA of the CDR3 is TGCAGCGTTGAACAGGGGTACAATGAGCAGTTCTTC.

The sample holds a few counts of this clonotype. The J gene is TRBJ1-4, the V gene TRBV9; weak D call: TRBD1 (5 bases). Trimming took 2 bases from V and 7 from J, leaving 9 bases between them. The CDR3 runs 13 residues. Germline V gene lookup returns CDR1 SGDLS and CDR2 YYNGEE. CDR3 nucleotide sequence: TGTGCCAGCAGCGTTGGGGACGGTGAAAAACTGTTTTTT. Amino acid sequence: CASSVGDGEKLFF.

This clonotype was seen only a few times. V gene TRBV27 combines with J gene TRBJ2-5; perhaps TRBD2 as D (6 bases). Germline-derived CDR1 and CDR2 are MNHEY and SMNVEV (reference sequence). Trimming pared 5 bases from V and 5 bases from J, leaving 18 bases between. The CDR3 extends over 15 amino acids. In DNA form, the CDR3 reads TGTGCCAGCAGTCCCGGGGACGGAGGGTGGGAGACCCAGTACTTC. Translating it yields CASSPGDGGWETQYF.

CDR3 in amino acids: CASSLGTRNYGYTF. CDR3 DNA: TGCGCCAGCAGCTTGGGCACCCGGAACTATGGCTACACCTTC. The chain employs TRBV5-1 and TRBJ1-2; D is uncertain. The germline V and J ends were trimmed by 0 bases and 2 bases, with 8 bases remaining between them. From germline, CDR1 is SGHRS and CDR2 YFSETQ. The CDR3 has 14 residues. The entire variable domain, with the rest obtained from reference TRBV5-1 and TRBJ1-2, is as follows: KAGVTQTPRYLIKTRGQQVTLSCSPISGHRSVSWYQQTPGQGLQFLFEYFSETQRNKGNFPGRFSGRQFSNSRSEMNVSTLELGDSALYLCASSLGTRNYGYTFGSGTRLTVV.

A few counts support this clonotype. The CDR3 loop is CASSLDRANIQYF. In nucleotides, the CDR3 is TGTGCCAGCAGTTTAGACAGGGCAAACATTCAGTACTTC. This chain joins TRBV27 and TRBJ2-4, with 7 nucleotides matching TRBD1. Germline V lookup: CDR1 MNHEY, CDR2 SMNVEV (reference sequence). Trimming removed 2 bases from V and 6 bases from J; junction bases left unmatched: 1. The CDR3 runs to 13 residues.

This clonotype was counted only a few times. The chain combines TRBV6-5 with TRBJ2-5; perhaps TRBD2 as D (6 bases). With 3 bases removed from V and 1 base from J, the gap between germline ends came to 12 bases. The CDR3 loop spans 15 amino acids. Germline CDR1 and CDR2: MNHEY and SVGAGI. CDR3 coding DNA: TGTGCCAGCAGTTATAGTGGCGGGGTCCAAGAGACCCAGTACTTC. This codes for CASSYSGGVQETQYF.

This clonotype was counted many times. The chain joins TRBV20-1 to TRBJ2-7, with D unresolved. V lost 0 bases to trimming and J lost 3 bases, with 12 bases between them. Germline lookup yields CDR1 DFQATT and CDR2 SNEGSKA (reference sequence). The CDR3 sequence is 14 residues long. CDR3 sequence (DNA): TGCAGTGCTAGAGATCCCAAAAATGACTACGAGCAGTACTTC. As protein: CSARDPKNDYEQYF.

V is TRBV27 and J is TRBJ2-3, with TRBD1 matching over 9 bases. The CDR3 covers 18 residues. Per germline, CDR1 MNHEY and CDR2 SMNVEV (reference sequence). The trim removed 0 bases at V and 6 bases at J, leaving 13 bases unmatched. Here the CDR3 reads CASSLSWAGQGLVDTQYF. The CDR3 nucleotides read TGTGCCAGCAGTTTATCGTGGGCCGGACAGGGGTTGGTGGATACGCAGTATTTT.

In this sample, this clonotype turned up many times. The chain carries TRBV5-5 and TRBJ2-1; the D gene is possibly TRBD2 (6 bases). The CDR3 is 15 residues long. Per germline, CDR1 SGHKS and CDR2 YYEKEE (reference sequence). The V end was cut by 0 bases, the J end by 4 bases, with 11 bases between. CDR3 in amino acids: CASSLGSGPYNEQFF. DNA for the CDR3: TGTGCCAGCAGCTTGGGTAGCGGACCATACAATGAGCAGTTCTTC.

This chain links TRBV30 with TRBJ1-2; D perhaps matches TRBD1 (5 bases). This CDR3 has 14 amino acids. Per germline, CDR1 GTSNPN and CDR2 SVGIG (reference sequence). The germline V and J ends were trimmed by 0 bases and 2 bases, with 10 bases remaining between them. CDR3 nucleotides: TGTGCCTGGAGTGTACGTCGACAGAACTATGGCTACACCTTC. This translates into CAWSVRRQNYGYTF.

This clonotype was seen only a few times. V and J are TRBV12-3 or TRBV12-4 and TRBJ2-3; D ambiguous. The CDR3 runs to 14 residues. V lost 7 bases, J lost 2 bases, and 13 bases lay in between. The CDR3 loop is CASTFRIATDTQYF. DNA of the CDR3: TGTGCCAGCACTTTTAGAATTGCCACAGATACGCAGTATTTT.

The gene calls are TRBV6-2 or TRBV6-3 and TRBJ2-5; D is perhaps TRBD2 (6 bases). CDR3 size: 16 residues. The V end was cut by 4 bases, the J end by 0 bases, with 15 bases between. CDR1 MNHEY and CDR2 SVGEGT come from the germline V gene. The CDR3 DNA is TGTGCCAGCAGTTTGGGACTCTCTATGAACCAAGAGACCCAGTACTTC. Amino acid sequence: CASSLGLSMNQETQYF.